One sample yielded the 10 T cell receptor beta chains listed below, sequenced in a study of shared clonotypes between healthy human individuals. Method: immunoSEQ multiplex PCR; TCRdb's copy keeps in-frame clones and lacks some. The sample consists of roughly 1.5 million clones, 95% to 99% of them appearing once. The sample taken for sequencing was naive CD4+ T cells sorted from blood. Subset here: CD45RA+ positively selected. These receptors were taken from a man under 40 in good health.

The chain links TRBV5-4 to TRBJ2-7; 16 nucleotides line up with TRBD2. The CDR3 contains 17 residues. Germline V lookup: CDR1 SGHNT, CDR2 YYREEE (reference sequence). Trimming removed 0 bases from V and 5 bases from J; junction bases left unmatched: 5. The CDR3 nucleotides are TGTGCCAGCAGCTTGGGGGGACTAGCGGGAGGGCCCCACGAGCAGTACTTC. Translated: CASSLGGLAGGPHEQYF. The full variable domain, rest sourced from reference TRBV5-4 and TRBJ2-7, is ETGVTQSPTHLIKTRGQQVTLRCSSQSGHNTVSWYQQALGQGPQFIFQYYREEENGRGNFPPRFSGLQFPNYSSELNVNALELDDSALYLCASSLGGLAGGPHEQYFGPGTRLTVT.

The chain couples TRBV18 to TRBJ2-2, with 12 bases identical to TRBD2. Germline CDR1 KGHSH, CDR2 LQKENI. The V gene end was trimmed by 8 bases and the J gene end by 6 bases; junction bases not matched to a gene: 4. The length of the CDR3 is 14 residues. CDR3 coding DNA: TGTGCCAGCAAGACTAGCGGGAGCCCCGGGGAGCTGTTTTTT. Its protein is CASKTSGSPGELFF.

The chain combines TRBV5-5 with TRBJ2-1; D is undetermined. The V end lost 0 bases, the J end lost 5 bases, and 12 bases lay between the germline ends. The CDR3 spans 15 residues. CDR1 is SGHKS and CDR2 is YYEKEE in the germline V gene (reference sequence). The CDR3 loop is CASSLGGWGNNEQFF. The CDR3 coding sequence is TGTGCCAGCAGCTTGGGCGGTTGGGGAAACAATGAGCAGTTCTTC.

The chain employs TRBV29-1 and TRBJ2-3; 10 bases match TRBD2. V shed 5 bases, J shed 3 bases, and the junction held 11 bases outside the gene matches. The V gene's germline CDR1 is SQVTM and CDR2 ANQGSEA. The CDR3 totals 16 residues. CDR3 region: CSVREGLATFTDTQYF. CDR3 nucleotide sequence: TGCAGCGTTAGGGAGGGACTAGCGACATTTACAGATACGCAGTATTTT.

The chain employs TRBV27 and TRBJ1-1; D possibly corresponds to TRBD1 (6 bases). The CDR3 contains 13 residues. The germline CDR1 and CDR2 sequences are MNHEY and SMNVEV (reference sequence). Trimming pared 6 bases from V and 4 bases from J, leaving 12 bases between. CDR3 nucleotide sequence: TGTGCCAGCAGCCCTCTAGGGGGCACTGAAGCTTTCTTT. Translated: CASSPLGGTEAFF.

The rearrangement uses TRBV10-1 and TRBJ2-5; 7 nucleotides agree with TRBD2. V lost 0 bases and J lost 6; bases outside the gene matches: 10. CDR1 WNHNN and CDR2 SYGVQD come from the germline V gene (reference sequence). The CDR3 contains 16 residues. The CDR3 nucleotides read TGCGCCAGCAGTGAGTCTCGGCTAGCGGCTGGGAAGACCCAGTACTTC. It yields the protein CASSESRLAAGKTQYF.

The chain employs TRBV7-6 and TRBJ2-7; D is possibly TRBD2 (7 bases). Germline values: CDR1 SGHVS, CDR2 FNYEAQ. Trimming stripped 5 bases from V and 2 bases from J, with 19 bases between. This CDR3 comprises 16 residues. The CDR3 is CASSQIGGLLPYEQYF. The DNA for the CDR3 is TGTGCCAGCAGCCAAATCGGGGGGCTATTACCCTACGAGCAGTACTTC. Full variable domain (rest looked up from reference TRBV7-6 and TRBJ2-7): GAGVSQSPRYKVTKRGQDVALRCDPISGHVSLYWYRQALGQGPEFLTYFNYEAQQDKSGLPNDRFSAERPEGSISTLTIQRTEQRDSAMYRCASSQIGGLLPYEQYFGPGTRLTVT.

The chain carries TRBV6-1 and TRBJ2-7; 10 bases are shared with TRBD1. The CDR3 extends over 16 amino acids. The germline V gene encodes CDR1 MNHNS and CDR2 SASEGT. The trim removed 4 bases at V and 0 bases at J, leaving 6 bases unmatched. CDR3 sequence: CASSVSRDRGSYEQYF. CDR3 sequence (DNA): TGTGCCAGCAGTGTATCCCGGGACAGGGGCTCCTACGAGCAGTACTTC.

The V gene is TRBV20-1, the J gene TRBJ1-2, with D perhaps TRBD1 (5 bases). V shed 7 bases and J shed 4 bases, with 10 bases lying between them. This CDR3 is built from 11 residues. Germline-derived CDR1 and CDR2 are DFQATT and SNEGSKA (reference sequence). Here the CDR3 reads CSVTGIYGYTF. CDR3 DNA: TGCAGTGTAACAGGCATCTATGGCTACACCTTC.

V gene TRBV4-1 combines with J gene TRBJ1-5, with D perhaps TRBD1 (5 bases). Trimming removed 0 bases at V and 7 bases at J, with 13 bases between. This CDR3 is 15 amino acids long. Germline V gene data show CDR1 as MGHRA and CDR2 as YSYEKL. This chain's CDR3 is CASSQDLGVGQPQHF. CDR3 in DNA: TGCGCCAGCAGCCAAGATCTGGGGGTAGGGCAGCCCCAGCATTTT.